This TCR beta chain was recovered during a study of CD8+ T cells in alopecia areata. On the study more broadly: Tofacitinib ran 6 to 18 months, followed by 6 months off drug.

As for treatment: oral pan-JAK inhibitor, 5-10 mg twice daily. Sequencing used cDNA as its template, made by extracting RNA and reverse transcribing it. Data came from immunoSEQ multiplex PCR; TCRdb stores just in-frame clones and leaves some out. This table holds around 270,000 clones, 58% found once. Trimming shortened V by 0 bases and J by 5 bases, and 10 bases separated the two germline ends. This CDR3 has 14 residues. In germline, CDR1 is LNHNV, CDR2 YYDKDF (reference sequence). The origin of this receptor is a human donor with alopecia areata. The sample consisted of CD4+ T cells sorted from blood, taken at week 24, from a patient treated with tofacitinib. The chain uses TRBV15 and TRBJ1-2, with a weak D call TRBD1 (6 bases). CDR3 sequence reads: CATSRDVGGYGYTF. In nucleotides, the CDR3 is TGTGCCACCAGCAGAGATGTAGGGGGGTATGGCTACACCTTC.